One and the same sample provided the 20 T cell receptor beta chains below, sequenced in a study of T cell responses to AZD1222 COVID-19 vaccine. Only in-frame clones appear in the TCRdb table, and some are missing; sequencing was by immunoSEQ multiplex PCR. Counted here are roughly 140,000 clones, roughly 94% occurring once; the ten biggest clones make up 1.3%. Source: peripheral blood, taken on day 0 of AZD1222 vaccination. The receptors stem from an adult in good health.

The CDR3 sequence is CASSPDRDSNQPQHF. The CDR3 nucleotides read TGTGCCAGCAGCCCGGACAGGGATAGCAATCAGCCCCAGCATTTT. V is TRBV7-9 and J is TRBJ1-5; 8 nucleotides line up with TRBD1. Germline trimming cut 5 bases from V and 0 bases from J; bases unmatched to any gene: 3. Germline V CDR1 and CDR2: SEHNR, FQNEAQ (reference sequence). The CDR3 has 15 residues.

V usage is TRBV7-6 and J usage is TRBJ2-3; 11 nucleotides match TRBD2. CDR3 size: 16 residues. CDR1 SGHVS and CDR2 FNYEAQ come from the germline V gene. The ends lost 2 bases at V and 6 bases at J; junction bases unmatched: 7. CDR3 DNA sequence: TGTGCCAGCAGCTTAAATAGCGGGGGGGATATCGATACGCAGTATTTT. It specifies CASSLNSGGDIDTQYF. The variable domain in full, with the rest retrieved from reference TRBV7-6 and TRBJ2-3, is GAGVSQSPRYKVTKRGQDVALRCDPISGHVSLYWYRQALGQGPEFLTYFNYEAQQDKSGLPNDRFSAERPEGSISTLTIQRTEQRDSAMYRCASSLNSGGDIDTQYFGPGTRLTVL.

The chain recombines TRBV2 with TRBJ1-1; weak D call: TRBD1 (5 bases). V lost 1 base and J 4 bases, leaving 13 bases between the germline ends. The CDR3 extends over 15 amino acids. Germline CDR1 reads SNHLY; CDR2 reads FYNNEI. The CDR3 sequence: CASSEGRGFPTEAFF. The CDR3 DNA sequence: TGTGCCAGCAGTGAAGGGCGGGGCTTTCCCACTGAAGCTTTCTTT.

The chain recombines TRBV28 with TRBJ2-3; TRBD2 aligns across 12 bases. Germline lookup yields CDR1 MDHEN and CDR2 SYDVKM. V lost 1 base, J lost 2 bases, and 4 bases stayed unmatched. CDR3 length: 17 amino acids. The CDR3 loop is CASSLLASGGATDTQYF. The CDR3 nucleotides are TGTGCCAGCAGTTTATTGGCTAGCGGGGGGGCCACAGATACGCAGTATTTT. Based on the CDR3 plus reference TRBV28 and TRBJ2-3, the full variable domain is DVKVTQSSRYLVKRTGEKVFLECVQDMDHENMFWYRQDPGLGLRLIYFSYDVKMKEKGDIPEGYSVSREKKERFSLILESASTNQTSMYLCASSLLASGGATDTQYFGPGTRLTVL.

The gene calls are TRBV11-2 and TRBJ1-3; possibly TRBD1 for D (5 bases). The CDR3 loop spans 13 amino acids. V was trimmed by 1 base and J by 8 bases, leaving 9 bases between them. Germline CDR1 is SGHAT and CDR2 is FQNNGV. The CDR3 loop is CASSLARAHTIYF. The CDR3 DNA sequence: TGTGCCAGCAGCTTAGCCAGGGCGCACACCATATATTTT. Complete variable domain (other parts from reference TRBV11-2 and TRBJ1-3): EAGVAQSPRYKIIEKRQSVAFWCNPISGHATLYWYQQILGQGPKLLIQFQNNGVVDDSQLPKDRFSAERLKGVDSTLKIQPAKLEDSAVYLCASSLARAHTIYFGEGSWLTVV.

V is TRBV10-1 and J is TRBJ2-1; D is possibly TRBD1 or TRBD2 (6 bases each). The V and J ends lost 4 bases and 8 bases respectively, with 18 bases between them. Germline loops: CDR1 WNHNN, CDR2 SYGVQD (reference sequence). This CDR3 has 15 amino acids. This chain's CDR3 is CASSVGGSRYDEQFF. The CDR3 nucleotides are TGCGCCAGCAGTGTGGGGGGCAGTAGGTATGATGAGCAGTTCTTC.

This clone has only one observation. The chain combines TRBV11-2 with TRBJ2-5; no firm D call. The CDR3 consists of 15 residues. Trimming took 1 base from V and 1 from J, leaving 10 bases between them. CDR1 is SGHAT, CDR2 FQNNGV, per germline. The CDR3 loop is CASSLASRFQETQYF. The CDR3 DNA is TGTGCCAGCAGCTTAGCGAGTAGATTCCAAGAGACCCAGTACTTC.

DNA for the CDR3: TGCGCCAGCAGCGCGATGCCGGGACAGGGAAGCTCTGGAAACACCATATATTTT. This gives the protein CASSAMPGQGSSGNTIYF. The gene calls are TRBV5-1 and TRBJ1-3, with 9 bases aligning to TRBD1. Unmatched junction bases numbered 11, after V lost 4 bases and J lost 0 bases. This CDR3 spans 18 amino acids. Germline lookup yields CDR1 SGHRS and CDR2 YFSETQ.

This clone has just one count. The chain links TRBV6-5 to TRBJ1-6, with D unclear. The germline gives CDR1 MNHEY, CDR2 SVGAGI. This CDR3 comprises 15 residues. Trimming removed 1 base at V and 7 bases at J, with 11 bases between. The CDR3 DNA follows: TGTGCCAGCAGTTACTTTAGGGCTAAGAATTCACCCCTCCACTTT. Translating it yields CASSYFRAKNSPLHF.

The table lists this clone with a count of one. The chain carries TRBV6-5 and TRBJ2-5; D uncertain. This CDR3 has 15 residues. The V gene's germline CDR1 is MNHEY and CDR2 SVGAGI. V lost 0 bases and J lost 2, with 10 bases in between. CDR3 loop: CASSYSRSVQETQYF. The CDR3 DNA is TGTGCCAGCAGTTACTCGAGAAGCGTACAAGAGACCCAGTACTTC.

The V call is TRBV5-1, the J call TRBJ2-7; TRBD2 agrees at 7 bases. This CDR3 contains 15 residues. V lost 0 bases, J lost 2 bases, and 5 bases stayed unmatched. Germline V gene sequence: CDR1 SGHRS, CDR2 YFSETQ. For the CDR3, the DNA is TGCGCCAGCAGCTTGGGGGACTACCAACCCTACGAGCAGTACGTC. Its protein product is CASSLGDYQPYEQYV.

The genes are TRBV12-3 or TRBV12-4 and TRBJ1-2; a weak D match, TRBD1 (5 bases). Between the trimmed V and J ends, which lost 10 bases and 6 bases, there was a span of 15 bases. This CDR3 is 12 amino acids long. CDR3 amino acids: CATNNRGHGYTF. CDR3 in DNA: TGTGCCACCAACAACCGGGGCCATGGCTACACCTTC.

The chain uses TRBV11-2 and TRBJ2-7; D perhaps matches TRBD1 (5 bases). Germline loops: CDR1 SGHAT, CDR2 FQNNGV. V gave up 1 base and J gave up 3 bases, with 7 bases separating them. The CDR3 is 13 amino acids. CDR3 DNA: TGTGCCAGCAGCTTAGGGGGCGGCTACGAGCAGTACGTC. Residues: CASSLGGGYEQYV.

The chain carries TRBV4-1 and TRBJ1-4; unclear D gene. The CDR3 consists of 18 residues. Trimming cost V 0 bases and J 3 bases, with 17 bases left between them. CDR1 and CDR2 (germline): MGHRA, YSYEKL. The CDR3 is CASSQDPSASWSNEKLFF. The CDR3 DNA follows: TGCGCCAGCAGCCAAGACCCCTCAGCGTCGTGGTCTAATGAAAAACTGTTTTTT.

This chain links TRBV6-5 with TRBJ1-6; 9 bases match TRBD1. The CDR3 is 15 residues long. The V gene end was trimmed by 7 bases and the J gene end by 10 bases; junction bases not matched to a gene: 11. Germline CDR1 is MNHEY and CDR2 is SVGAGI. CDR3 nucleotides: TGTGCCAGCAACGGTCTGGGACAGGGAAAGTCACCCCTCCACTTT. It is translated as CASNGLGQGKSPLHF.

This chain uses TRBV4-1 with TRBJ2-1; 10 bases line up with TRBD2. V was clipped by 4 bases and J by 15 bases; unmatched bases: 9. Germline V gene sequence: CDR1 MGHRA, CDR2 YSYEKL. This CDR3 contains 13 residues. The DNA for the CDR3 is TGCGCCAGCAGCCGGATCCTAGCGGGAGAGAGGTTCTTC. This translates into CASSRILAGERFF.

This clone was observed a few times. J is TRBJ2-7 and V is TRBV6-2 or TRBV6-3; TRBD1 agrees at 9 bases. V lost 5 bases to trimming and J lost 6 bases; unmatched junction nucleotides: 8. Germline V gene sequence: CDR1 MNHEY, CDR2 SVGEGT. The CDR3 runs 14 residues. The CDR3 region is CASSRRDRVAEQYV. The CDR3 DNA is TGTGCCAGCAGTCGCCGGGACAGGGTGGCCGAGCAGTACGTC.

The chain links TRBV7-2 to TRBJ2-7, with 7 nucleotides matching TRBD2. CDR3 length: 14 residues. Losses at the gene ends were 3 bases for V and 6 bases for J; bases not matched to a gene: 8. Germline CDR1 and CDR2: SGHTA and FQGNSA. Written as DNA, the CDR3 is TGTGCCAGCAGCTTCGGAGGGACTACCAGCGAGCAGTACGTC. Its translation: CASSFGGTTSEQYV.

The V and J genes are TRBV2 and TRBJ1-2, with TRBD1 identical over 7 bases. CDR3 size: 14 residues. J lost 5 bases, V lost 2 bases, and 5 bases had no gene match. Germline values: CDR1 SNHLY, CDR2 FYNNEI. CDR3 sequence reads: CASSESGGEYGYTF. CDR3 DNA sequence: TGTGCCAGCAGTGAATCAGGGGGAGAGTATGGCTACACCTTC.

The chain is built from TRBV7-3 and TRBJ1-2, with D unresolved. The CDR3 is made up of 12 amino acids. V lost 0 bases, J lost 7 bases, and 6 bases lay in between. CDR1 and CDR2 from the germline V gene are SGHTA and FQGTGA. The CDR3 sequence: CASSLTGSGYTF. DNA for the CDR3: TGTGCCAGCAGCTTAACTGGTAGTGGCTACACCTTC. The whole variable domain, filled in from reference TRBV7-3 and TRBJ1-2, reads GAGVSQTPSNKVTEKGKYVELRCDPISGHTALYWYRQSLGQGPEFLIYFQGTGAADDSGLPNDRFFAVRPEGSVSTLKIQRTERGDSAVYLCASSLTGSGYTFGSGTRLTVV.